This T cell receptor beta chain was documented in a study of cytomegalovirus exposure and HLA in healthy donors. Study as a whole: Around 200 million T cells yielded more than 90 million unique TCR beta sequences, as an earlier analysis found. Whole-study findings and limits: Serostatus for CMV was the only available immune exposure information.

With 60 Vbeta and 13 Jbeta primers, the PCR was carried out. Method: immunoSEQ multiplex PCR; TCRdb's copy keeps in-frame clones and lacks some. The sample yields fewer than 300,000 clones, more than 80% seen once. This clone showed up just once. Antigen unknown. V dropped 1 base and J dropped 3 bases, with 11 bases sitting between them. CDR3 size: 15 residues. CDR1 and CDR2 from the germline V gene are SGHDT and YYEEEE. Although they were nominally healthy when sampled, donors likely had unrecorded immune exposures. This chain uses TRBV5-6 with TRBJ1-5; the D is unclear. Source material: PBMCs. The sequence was obtained from a man in his forties in good health and CMV-seropositive. This CDR3 is CASSLTPGPNQPQHF. CDR3 nucleotides: TGTGCCAGCAGCTTGACACCGGGTCCCAATCAGCCCCAGCATTTT. The complete variable domain, with remaining parts taken from reference TRBV5-6 and TRBJ1-5, reads DAGVTQSPTHLIKTRGQQVTLRCSPKSGHDTVSWYQQALGQGPQFIFQYYEEEERQRGNFPDRFSGHQFPNYSSELNVNALLLGDSALYLCASSLTPGPNQPQHFGDGTRLSIL.